The 30 T cell receptor beta chains listed next were all sequenced from one sample in a study of OX40 agonist ivuxolimab in advanced cancers. The data were produced by immunoSEQ multiplex PCR, yet TCRdb's version contains in-frame clones alone and is incomplete. The sample holds 68,000 or so clones, more than 70% seen once. Material: CD4+ or CD8+ T cells sorted from blood, obtained in a trial of the OX40 agonist ivuxolimab. The receptor set was obtained from an adult with an advanced solid tumor such as melanoma, head and neck, liver or kidney cancer.

The chain uses TRBV7-2 and TRBJ2-1; unclear D gene. Per the germline V gene, CDR1 is SGHTA and CDR2 is FQGNSA. V gave up 1 base and J gave up 7 bases, with 8 bases separating them. This CDR3 is built from 13 residues. Here the CDR3 DNA reads TGTGCCAGCAGCTTAGTCCGAGGAAATGAGCAGTTCTTC. It codes for CASSLVRGNEQFF.

The chain uses TRBV10-3 and TRBJ1-2; D is perhaps TRBD1 (5 bases). Germline lookup yields CDR1 ENHRY and CDR2 SYGVKD. The CDR3 contains 13 residues. Trimming pared 3 bases from V and 4 bases from J, leaving 9 bases between. Here the CDR3 reads CAISDRGAYGYTF. The CDR3, as DNA: TGTGCCATCAGTGACCGAGGGGCCTATGGCTACACCTTC.

The DNA for the CDR3 is TGTGCCAGCAGCTTAGGTGGGGCGCCGGGCTATGGCTACACCTTC. Amino acids: CASSLGGAPGYGYTF. This chain links TRBV7-3 with TRBJ1-2; possibly TRBD1 for D (5 bases). Germline lookup yields CDR1 SGHTA and CDR2 FQGTGA. This CDR3 has 15 residues. Trimming cost V 2 bases and J 4 bases, with 14 bases left between them.

This chain uses TRBV6-5 with TRBJ1-5, with unresolved D. Germline assignment: CDR1 MNHEY and CDR2 SVGAGI. The CDR3 contains 14 residues. Trimming left V 8 bases short and J 0 bases short, with 11 bases between. This chain's CDR3 is CASSWDYSNQPQHF. The CDR3 bases are TGTGCCAGCTCGTGGGATTATAGCAATCAGCCCCAGCATTTT.

The chain links TRBV2 to TRBJ1-5, with 9 bases lining up with TRBD1. The junction had 8 bases not matched to a gene; V was cut back by 5 bases and J by 6 bases. CDR1 and CDR2 (germline): SNHLY, FYNNEI. The CDR3 is made up of 15 amino acids. The CDR3 nucleotides are TGTGCCAGCAGTCCAGACAGGGGGAAGGGTCAGCCCCAGCATTTT. Residues: CASSPDRGKGQPQHF.

The chain recombines TRBV6-5 with TRBJ2-7; either TRBD1 or TRBD2 may fit D (5 bases each). The CDR3 sequence is 11 residues long. The germline V and J ends were trimmed by 5 bases and 11 bases, with 13 bases remaining between them. The germline gives CDR1 MNHEY, CDR2 SVGAGI. CDR3 DNA: TGTGCCAGCAGTGCCGGGACCTCGGAGTACTTC. Its translation: CASSAGTSEYF.

The genes are TRBV18 and TRBJ2-1; maybe TRBD2 (6 bases). CDR3 length: 15 amino acids. V was clipped by 2 bases and J by 0 bases, with 8 bases between them. CDR1 and CDR2 from the germline V gene are KGHSH and LQKENI. CDR3 in amino acids: CASSPAGISYNEQFF. Here the CDR3 DNA reads TGTGCCAGCTCACCAGCGGGGATCTCCTACAATGAGCAGTTCTTC.

The chain joins TRBV6-1 to TRBJ2-7, with D perhaps TRBD2 (6 bases). Germline V gives CDR1 MNHNS, CDR2 SASEGT. The germline V and J ends were trimmed by 0 bases and 7 bases, with 22 bases remaining between them. The CDR3 consists of 17 residues. The CDR3 bases are TGTGCCAGCAGTGAAGCAGGTCACGCGGGGCCCCGGGGGGAGCAGTACTTC. It translates to CASSEAGHAGPRGEQYF.

The V and J genes are TRBV9 and TRBJ2-1; TRBD2 matches at 7 bases. Germline loops: CDR1 SGDLS, CDR2 YYNGEE. V dropped 2 bases and J dropped 0; count of bases not matched to a gene: 2. The CDR3 covers 15 residues. CDR3 sequence: CASSVGGFSYNEQFF. The CDR3 DNA sequence: TGTGCCAGCAGCGTCGGGGGGTTCTCCTACAATGAGCAGTTCTTC.

CDR3: CASSPLRRGTQETQYF. In DNA, the CDR3 is TGTGCCAGCAGCCCTCTCCGACGGGGAACCCAAGAGACCCAGTACTTC. The chain uses TRBV14 and TRBJ2-5, with TRBD2 as a possible D gene (5 bases). Germline assignment: CDR1 SGHDN and CDR2 FVKESK. The length of the CDR3 is 16 residues. V was cut by 4 bases and J by 1 base, with 16 bases left in between.

J is TRBJ1-1 and V is TRBV7-9; D possibly corresponds to TRBD1 (6 bases). The V gene lost 1 base and the J gene lost 1 base, with 10 bases spanning the gap. The CDR3 runs to 15 residues. Germline CDR1 and CDR2: SEHNR and FQNEAQ (reference sequence). In DNA, the CDR3 is TGTGCCAGCAGCTTAGGGCCGGGACAGAACACTGAAGCTTTCTTT. Protein: CASSLGPGQNTEAFF. Full variable domain (remainder filled in from reference TRBV7-9 and TRBJ1-1): DTGVSQNPRHKITKRGQNVTFRCDPISEHNRLYWYRQTLGQGPEFLTYFQNEAQLEKSRLLSDRFSAERPKGSFSTLEIQRTEQGDSAMYLCASSLGPGQNTEAFFGQGTRLTVV.

The chain is built from TRBV11-2 and TRBJ2-2; D possibly corresponds to TRBD2 (6 bases). The CDR3 covers 15 residues. Between the trimmed V and J ends, which lost 10 bases and 5 bases, there was a span of 20 bases. Germline-derived CDR1 and CDR2 are SGHAT and FQNNGV. The CDR3 bases are TGTGCCAACCAGGACGCGGGACGAGAGACCGGGGAGCTGTTTTTT. Encoded protein: CANQDAGRETGELFF.

The chain recombines TRBV4-2 with TRBJ2-6; 7 nucleotides agree with TRBD2. The junction had 8 bases not matched to a gene; V was cut back by 4 bases and J by 2 bases. There are 17 residues in the CDR3. From germline, CDR1 is LGHNA and CDR2 YNFKEQ. The CDR3 sequence: CASSPLTSLPGANVLTF. DNA for the CDR3: TGTGCCAGCAGCCCCTTGACTAGCCTCCCTGGGGCCAACGTCCTGACTTTC.

This clone was picked up a small number of times. V usage is TRBV5-8 and J usage is TRBJ2-2, with D perhaps TRBD1 (6 bases). Germline-derived CDR1 and CDR2 are SGHTS and YDEGEE. V gave up 5 bases and J gave up 7 bases, with 12 bases separating them. This CDR3 is built from 13 residues. The CDR3 region has the DNA TGTGCCAGCAGAAAACAGGGTAACGGGGAGCTGTTTTTT. As protein: CASRKQGNGELFF. Using reference TRBV5-8 and TRBJ2-2 for the parts outside the CDR3, the full variable domain is EAGVTQSPTHLIKTRGQQATLRCSPISGHTSVYWYQQALGLGLQFLLWYDEGEERNRGNFPPRFSGRQFPNYSSELNVNALELEDSALYLCASRKQGNGELFFGEGSRLTVL.

The CDR3 DNA sequence: TGTGCCAGCTCACCACATGCGGGCACAGATACGCAGTATTTT. Residues: CASSPHAGTDTQYF. The rearrangement joins TRBV18 to TRBJ2-3; D remains unclear. V shed 1 base and J shed 1 base, with 6 bases lying between them. CDR1 and CDR2 (germline): KGHSH, LQKENI. This CDR3 has 14 amino acids.

The genes are TRBV5-1 and TRBJ1-2, with 10 bases that match TRBD1. CDR3 length equals 15 residues. V shed 4 bases and J 7 bases; nucleotides not matched to a gene: 10. Germline CDR1 SGHRS, CDR2 YFSETQ. Here the CDR3 reads CASSPSTGGVSGYTF. CDR3 nucleotide sequence: TGCGCCAGCAGCCCCTCGACAGGGGGCGTGAGTGGCTACACCTTC.

The chain has TRBV19 and TRBJ1-1; no definite D call. The CDR3 loop spans 13 amino acids. The V end lost 10 bases, the J end lost 0 bases, and 12 bases lay between the germline ends. Germline V CDR1 and CDR2: LNHDA, SQIVND (reference sequence). CDR3: CATRWSMNTEAFF. CDR3 sequence (DNA): TGTGCCACCCGATGGTCGATGAACACTGAAGCTTTCTTT.

The rearrangement uses TRBV6-1 and TRBJ2-7; D perhaps matches TRBD2 (6 bases). The CDR3 extends over 13 amino acids. Germline lookup yields CDR1 MNHNS and CDR2 SASEGT. V lost 4 bases, J lost 2 bases, and 9 bases lay in between. The CDR3 nucleotides read TGTGCCAGCAGTGGGTCGGGGGCCTACGAGCAGTACTTC. This gives the protein CASSGSGAYEQYF.

Here the CDR3 DNA reads TGTGCCAGCAGGCGAGGCACCCCCACAGATACGCAGTATTTT. It codes for CASRRGTPTDTQYF. The chain employs TRBV7-8 and TRBJ2-3, with D hard to call. The germline V gene has CDR1 SGHVS and CDR2 FQNEAQ. Trimming stripped 6 bases from V and 2 bases from J, with 12 bases between. This CDR3 spans 14 amino acids.

This clone was picked up one time. V gene TRBV4-2 combines with J gene TRBJ2-3; possibly TRBD2 for D (5 bases). Germline V gene lookup returns CDR1 LGHNA and CDR2 YNFKEQ. The germline V and J ends were trimmed by 0 bases and 3 bases, with 10 bases remaining between them. The CDR3 sequence is 15 residues long. CDR3 coding DNA: TGTGCCAGCAGCCAAGATTGGAGGCGGACAGATACGCAGTATTTT. It translates to CASSQDWRRTDTQYF.

This chain connects TRBV5-1 to TRBJ2-5, with TRBD1 matching 9 bases. The CDR3 extends over 18 amino acids. The germline CDR1 and CDR2 sequences are SGHRS and YFSETQ. Losses at the gene ends were 3 bases for V and 5 bases for J; bases not matched to a gene: 17. The CDR3 loop is CASSSRPRAGQGSETQYF. DNA of the CDR3: TGCGCCAGCAGCTCCCGTCCCCGAGCTGGACAGGGGTCGGAGACCCAGTACTTC.

This clone was seen a single time. The chain links TRBV6-4 to TRBJ2-1; D tentatively fits TRBD1 or TRBD2 (5 bases each). Looked up from germline, CDR1 is MRHNA and CDR2 is SNTAGT. The V end lost 4 bases, the J end lost 7 bases, and 17 bases lay between the germline ends. The CDR3 has 15 residues. This CDR3 reads CASSANTGARNEQFF. The CDR3 region has the DNA TGTGCCAGCAGTGCAAATACCGGGGCGAGGAATGAGCAGTTCTTC.

This chain connects TRBV19 to TRBJ2-3, with TRBD2 identical over 10 bases. Per germline, CDR1 LNHDA and CDR2 SQIVND (reference sequence). This CDR3 spans 17 amino acids. The V segment lost 0 bases and the J segment 1 base; nucleotides outside the gene matches: 4. CDR3 in DNA: TGTGCCAGTAGTATAGATCTGGGGACTAGCGGCACAGATACGCAGTATTTT. Its protein product is CASSIDLGTSGTDTQYF.

This clone occurred many times. J is TRBJ1-1 and V is TRBV15; 9 bases agree with TRBD1. With V trimmed by 4 bases and J by 11 bases, 5 bases remained unmatched. Per the germline V gene, CDR1 is LNHNV and CDR2 is YYDKDF (reference sequence). The CDR3 totals 12 residues. Written as DNA, the CDR3 is TGTGCCACCAGCATACAGGGGGCGAGGGCTTTCTTT. It encodes CATSIQGARAFF.

The genes are TRBV19 and TRBJ2-5; no reliable D call. Per the germline V gene, CDR1 is LNHDA and CDR2 is SQIVND (reference sequence). CDR3 length: 11 amino acids. Trimming left V 2 bases short and J 5 bases short, with 3 bases between. CDR3 loop: CASSIRETQYF. Here the CDR3 DNA reads TGTGCCAGTAGTATACGGGAGACCCAGTACTTC. Based on the CDR3 plus reference TRBV19 and TRBJ2-5, the full variable domain is DGGITQSPKYLFRKEGQNVTLSCEQNLNHDAMYWYRQDPGQGLRLIYYSQIVNDFQKGDIAEGYSVSREKKESFPLTVTSAQKNPTAFYLCASSIRETQYFGPGTRLLVL.

V gene TRBV5-5 combines with J gene TRBJ1-5, with 8 bases identical to TRBD1. The germline gives CDR1 SGHKS, CDR2 YYEKEE (reference sequence). The CDR3 totals 14 residues. V shed 3 bases, J shed 4 bases, and the junction held 3 bases outside the gene matches. As DNA, the CDR3 is TGTGCCAGCAGCTCGTGGACAGGGAATCAGCCCCAGCATTTT. This codes for CASSSWTGNQPQHF.

The V call is TRBV14, the J call TRBJ1-1; TRBD1 matches 10 bases. With 4 bases clipped from V and 0 bases from J, the junction kept 5 bases outside the gene matches. Germline CDR1 SGHDN, CDR2 FVKESK. This CDR3 has 16 amino acids. The DNA for the CDR3 is TGTGCCAGCAGCCGCCGGACAGGGGGGATGAACACTGAAGCTTTCTTT. Its translation: CASSRRTGGMNTEAFF.

This chain uses TRBV7-8 with TRBJ1-2; D possibly corresponds to TRBD1 (6 bases). V gave up 2 bases and J gave up 6 bases, with 10 bases separating them. CDR1 is SGHVS, CDR2 FQNEAQ, per germline. This CDR3 is 13 amino acids long. The chain's CDR3 is CASSLSQGNGYTF. The CDR3 DNA reads TGTGCCAGCAGCTTAAGCCAGGGGAATGGCTACACCTTC.

The chain uses TRBV7-2 and TRBJ2-1, with TRBD2 matching over 10 bases. CDR1 is SGHTA, CDR2 FQGNSA, per germline. This CDR3 spans 15 amino acids. Trimming removed 5 bases from V and 10 bases from J; junction bases left unmatched: 11. The CDR3 here is CASSPIAGGPSEQFF. CDR3 nucleotide sequence: TGTGCCAGCAGCCCTATAGCGGGGGGCCCCTCCGAGCAGTTCTTC. Full variable domain (remainder filled in from reference TRBV7-2 and TRBJ2-1): GAGVSQSPSNKVTEKGKDVELRCDPISGHTALYWYRQSLGQGLEFLIYFQGNSAPDKSGLPSDRFSAERTGGSVSTLTIQRTQQEDSAVYLCASSPIAGGPSEQFFGPGTRLTVL.

The chain joins TRBV5-4 to TRBJ2-2; perhaps D is TRBD1 or TRBD2 (5 bases each). Trimming left V 7 bases short and J 4 bases short, with 17 bases between. Germline V gene data show CDR1 as SGHNT and CDR2 as YYREEE (reference sequence). The CDR3 consists of 15 residues. The CDR3 sequence: CASGGRGSFTGELFF. DNA for the CDR3: TGTGCCAGCGGGGGTCGAGGTTCTTTCACCGGGGAGCTGTTTTTT.